This entry lists 13 T cell receptor beta chains sequenced from one sample in a study of radiotherapy plus CTLA-4 blockade in lung cancer. Only in-frame clones appear in the TCRdb table, and some are missing; sequencing was by immunoSEQ multiplex PCR. The data show about 97,000 clones, approximately 75% seen once. The sequenced sample was peripheral blood, obtained from a patient treated with radiotherapy plus ipilimumab. The receptors were gathered from a human donor with non-small cell lung cancer who had a partial response to radiotherapy plus ipilimumab. Some clones in this sample may be carry-over from other donors' samples.

This rearrangement joins TRBV18 to TRBJ2-1; 7 nucleotides align to TRBD1. Germline V lookup: CDR1 KGHSH, CDR2 LQKENI. The CDR3 length is 15 residues. With V trimmed by 4 bases and J by 8 bases, 11 bases remained unmatched. CDR3 in DNA: TGTGCCAGCTCACGATTGGGACAGAGGCAAGATGAGCAGTTCTTC. This gives the protein CASSRLGQRQDEQFF.

The CDR3: CASSIGTAGGSYNEQFF. The DNA of the CDR3 is TGTGCCAGTAGTATAGGGACAGCGGGAGGGTCCTACAATGAGCAGTTCTTC. The rearrangement uses TRBV19 and TRBJ2-1, with TRBD2 identical over 10 bases. Germline V gene lookup returns CDR1 LNHDA and CDR2 SQIVND (reference sequence). The CDR3 extends over 17 amino acids. Trimming removed 1 base from V and 1 base from J; junction bases left unmatched: 4.

The J gene is TRBJ2-5, the V gene TRBV5-1; D gene uncertain. Looked up from germline, CDR1 is SGHRS and CDR2 is YFSETQ. The CDR3 totals 12 residues. V was cut by 0 bases and J by 5 bases, with 5 bases left in between. CDR3 DNA sequence: TGCGCCAGCAGCTTGGCTTCGGAGACCCAGTACTTC. This encodes CASSLASETQYF.

V is TRBV5-4 and J is TRBJ2-3; D ambiguous. The CDR3 runs to 12 residues. With 2 bases removed from V and 5 bases from J, the gap between germline ends came to 6 bases. Germline CDR1 is SGHNT and CDR2 is YYREEE (reference sequence). CDR3 nucleotide sequence: TGTGCCAGCAGCTTAGCCCAAGATACGCAGTATTTT. The encoded protein is CASSLAQDTQYF. Combining the CDR3 with reference TRBV5-4 and TRBJ2-3 gives the whole variable domain ETGVTQSPTHLIKTRGQQVTLRCSSQSGHNTVSWYQQALGQGPQFIFQYYREEENGRGNFPPRFSGLQFPNYSSELNVNALELDDSALYLCASSLAQDTQYFGPGTRLTVL.

J is TRBJ2-1 and V is TRBV6-5; maybe TRBD2 (5 bases). Germline CDR1 reads MNHEY; CDR2 reads SVGAGI. CDR3 size: 14 residues. Trimming stripped 6 bases from V and 2 bases from J, with 11 bases between. CDR3: CASSSPGTYNEQFF. For the CDR3, the DNA is TGTGCCAGCAGCTCGCCCGGGACCTACAATGAGCAGTTCTTC.

The DNA of the CDR3 is TGTGCCAGCAGTTACTCGAGGCAGGGGTCCGACGAGCAGTACTTC. This codes for CASSYSRQGSDEQYF. V and J are TRBV6-5 and TRBJ2-7; possible D gene TRBD1, 6 bases. Trimming left V 0 bases short and J 5 bases short, with 14 bases between. The CDR3 runs to 15 residues. Germline V gene sequence: CDR1 MNHEY, CDR2 SVGAGI.

Only a few counts were recorded for this clone. The chain combines TRBV7-2 with TRBJ2-5; the match to TRBD2 covers 12 bases. This CDR3 has 15 amino acids. Losses at the gene ends were 5 bases for V and 5 bases for J; bases not matched to a gene: 6. From germline, CDR1 is SGHTA and CDR2 FQGNSA. The CDR3 DNA reads TGTGCCAGCAGCACAGGACTAGCGGGGACTGAGACCCAGTACTTC. Amino acids: CASSTGLAGTETQYF.

This clone was observed a single time. The rearrangement joins TRBV15 to TRBJ1-1; the D gene is possibly TRBD1 (5 bases). V was trimmed by 3 bases and J by 1 base, leaving 12 bases between them. The CDR3 contains 15 residues. Germline V CDR1 and CDR2: LNHNV, YYDKDF (reference sequence). The CDR3 region is CATSRGGRSNTEAFF. The CDR3 DNA follows: TGTGCCACCAGCAGGGGGGGGAGGTCGAACACTGAAGCTTTCTTT.

The gene calls are TRBV6-1 and TRBJ2-2, with D unresolved. The CDR3 spans 15 residues. Germline values: CDR1 MNHNS, CDR2 SASEGT. Trimming took 7 bases from V and 0 from J, leaving 12 bases between them. The CDR3 here is CASTRLNANTGELFF. DNA for the CDR3: TGTGCCAGCACTCGACTGAATGCGAACACCGGGGAGCTGTTTTTT.

This chain joins TRBV7-2 and TRBJ1-4; 8 bases match TRBD1. V trimming: 4 bases; J trimming: 8 bases; junction bases outside the gene matches: 9. This CDR3 comprises 15 residues. Germline V gene lookup returns CDR1 SGHTA and CDR2 FQGNSA. CDR3 nucleotides: TGTGCCAGCAGCTCGACAGGGGACATTGTCGAAAAACTGTTTTTT. Residues: CASSSTGDIVEKLFF.

The chain recombines TRBV28 with TRBJ1-3, with unresolved D. V lost 2 bases to trimming and J lost 1 base, with 12 bases between them. The CDR3 extends over 16 amino acids. CDR1 is MDHEN and CDR2 is SYDVKM in the germline V gene. CDR3 nucleotide sequence: TGTGCCAGCAGTTTAAAATTAGGCGGGTCTGGAAACACCATATATTTT. Protein sequence: CASSLKLGGSGNTIYF.

This clone was seen once. The J gene is TRBJ1-2, the V gene TRBV19; D perhaps matches TRBD1 (6 bases). The CDR3 is made up of 12 amino acids. Germline-derived CDR1 and CDR2 are LNHDA and SQIVND (reference sequence). With 9 bases removed from V and 4 bases from J, the gap between germline ends came to 12 bases. CDR3 nucleotide sequence: TGTGCCAGCGGTGGACAGTCCTATGGCTACACCTTC. Translated, it gives CASGGQSYGYTF.

V usage is TRBV29-1 and J usage is TRBJ2-7, with 7 bases fitting TRBD2. V shed 3 bases and J 9 bases; nucleotides not matched to a gene: 5. This CDR3 has 11 residues. In germline, CDR1 is SQVTM, CDR2 ANQGSEA. CDR3 nucleotide sequence: TGCAGCGTTGAGAAGGGCGGGGGGCAGTACTTC. Encoded protein: CSVEKGGGQYF.